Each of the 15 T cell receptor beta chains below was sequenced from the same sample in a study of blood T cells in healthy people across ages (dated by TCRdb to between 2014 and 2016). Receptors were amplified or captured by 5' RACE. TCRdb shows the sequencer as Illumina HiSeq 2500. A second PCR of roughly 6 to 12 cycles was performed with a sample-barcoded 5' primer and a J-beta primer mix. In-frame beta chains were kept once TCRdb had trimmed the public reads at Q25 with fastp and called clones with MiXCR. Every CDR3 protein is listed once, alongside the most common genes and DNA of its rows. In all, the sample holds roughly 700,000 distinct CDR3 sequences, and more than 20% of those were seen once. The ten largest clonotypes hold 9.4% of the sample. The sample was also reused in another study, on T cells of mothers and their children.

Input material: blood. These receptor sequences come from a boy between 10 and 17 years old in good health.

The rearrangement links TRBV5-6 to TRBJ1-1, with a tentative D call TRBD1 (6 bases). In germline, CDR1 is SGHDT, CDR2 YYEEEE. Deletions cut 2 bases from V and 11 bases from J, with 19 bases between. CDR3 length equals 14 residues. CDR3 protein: CASSFGGQAGTAFF. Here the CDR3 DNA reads TGTGCCAGCAGCTTTGGGGGCCAGGCCGGGACGGCTTTCTTT.

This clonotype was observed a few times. This CDR3 reads CASSQASGGAREQYF. CDR3 nucleotide sequence: TGTGCCAGCAGCCAAGCTAGCGGGGGGGCTCGGGAGCAGTACTTC. This chain connects TRBV4-2 to TRBJ2-7; 12 nucleotides align to TRBD2. V shed 1 base and J 7 bases; nucleotides not matched to a gene: 5. CDR1 is LGHNA and CDR2 is YNFKEQ in the germline V gene. The CDR3 length is 15 residues.

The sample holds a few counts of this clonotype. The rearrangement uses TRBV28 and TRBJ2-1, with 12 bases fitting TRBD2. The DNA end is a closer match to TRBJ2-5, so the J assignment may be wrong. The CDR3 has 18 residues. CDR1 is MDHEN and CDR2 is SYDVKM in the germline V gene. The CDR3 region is CASSSLPGLAGSQETQYF. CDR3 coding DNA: TGTGCCAGCAGCTCGCTCCCCGGACTAGCGGGATCCCAAGAGACCCAGTACTTC.

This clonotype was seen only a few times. Here the CDR3 DNA reads TGCAGTGCTAGAACCTGGGACGCGAGCACCGGGGAGCTGTTTTTT. As protein: CSARTWDASTGELFF. The genes are TRBV20-1 and TRBJ2-2, with D perhaps TRBD1 or TRBD2 (5 bases each). The V gene lost 2 bases and the J gene lost 4 bases, with 14 bases spanning the gap. Germline V CDR1 and CDR2: DFQATT, SNEGSKA (reference sequence). The CDR3 is 15 amino acids.

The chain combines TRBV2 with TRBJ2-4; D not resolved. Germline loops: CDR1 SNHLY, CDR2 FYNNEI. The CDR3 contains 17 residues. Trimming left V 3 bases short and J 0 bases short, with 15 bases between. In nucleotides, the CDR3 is TGTGCCAGCAGTGATGGTTCGGCGCGGCTAGCCAAAAACATTCAGTACTTC. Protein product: CASSDGSARLAKNIQYF. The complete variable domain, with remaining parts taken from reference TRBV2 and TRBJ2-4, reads EPEVTQTPSHQVTQMGQEVILRCVPISNHLYFYWYRQILGQKVEFLVSFYNNEISEKSEIFDDQFSVERPDGSNFTLKIRSTKLEDSAMYFCASSDGSARLAKNIQYFGAGTRLSVL.

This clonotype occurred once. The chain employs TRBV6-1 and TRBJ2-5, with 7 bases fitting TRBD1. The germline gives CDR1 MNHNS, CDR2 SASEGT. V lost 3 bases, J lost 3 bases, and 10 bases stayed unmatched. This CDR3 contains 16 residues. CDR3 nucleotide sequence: TGTGCCAGCAGTGACCGGGACAGAGGATTAGAAGAGACCCAGTACTTC. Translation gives CASSDRDRGLEETQYF.

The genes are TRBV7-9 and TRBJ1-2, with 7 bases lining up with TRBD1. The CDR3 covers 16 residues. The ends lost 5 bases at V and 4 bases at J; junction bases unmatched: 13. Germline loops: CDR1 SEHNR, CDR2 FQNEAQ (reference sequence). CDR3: CASSVGNTGDVYGYTF. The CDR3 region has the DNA TGTGCCAGCAGCGTAGGAAATACAGGGGACGTCTATGGCTACACCTTC.

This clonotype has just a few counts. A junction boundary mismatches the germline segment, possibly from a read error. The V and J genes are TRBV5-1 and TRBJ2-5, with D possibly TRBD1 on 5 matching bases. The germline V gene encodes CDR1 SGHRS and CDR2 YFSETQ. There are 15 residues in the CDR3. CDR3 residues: CAGSLSDSAKETQYF. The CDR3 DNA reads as TGCGCCGGCAGCTTGTCCGACAGTGCCAAAGAGACCCAGTACTTC. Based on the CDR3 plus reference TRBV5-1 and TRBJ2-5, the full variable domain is KAGVTQTPRYLIKTRGQQVTLSCSPISGHRSVSWYQQTPGQGLQFLFEYFSETQRNKGNFPGRFSGRQFSNSRSEMNVSTLELGDSALYLCAGSLSDSAKETQYFGPGTRLLVL.

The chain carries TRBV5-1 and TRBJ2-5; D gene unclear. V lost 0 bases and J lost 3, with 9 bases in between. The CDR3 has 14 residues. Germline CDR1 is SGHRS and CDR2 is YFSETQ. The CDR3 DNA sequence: TGCGCCAGCAGCTTGGTTCGGGCCGAAGAGACCCAGTACTTC. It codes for CASSLVRAEETQYF.

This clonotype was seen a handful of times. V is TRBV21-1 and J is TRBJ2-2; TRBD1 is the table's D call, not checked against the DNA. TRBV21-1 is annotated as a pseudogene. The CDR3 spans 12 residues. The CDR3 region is CANTPESGELFF. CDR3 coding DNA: TGTGCCAACACCCCCGAATCCGGGGAGCTGTTTTTT.

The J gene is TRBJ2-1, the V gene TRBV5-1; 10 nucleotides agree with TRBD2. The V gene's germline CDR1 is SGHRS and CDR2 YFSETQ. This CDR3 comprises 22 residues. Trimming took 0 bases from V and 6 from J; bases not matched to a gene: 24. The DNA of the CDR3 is TGCGCCAGCAGCTTGGAAAGGGGGCTTGCTAGCGGGAGCTTACCCAAGGGCAATGAGCAGTTCTTC. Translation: CASSLERGLASGSLPKGNEQFF.

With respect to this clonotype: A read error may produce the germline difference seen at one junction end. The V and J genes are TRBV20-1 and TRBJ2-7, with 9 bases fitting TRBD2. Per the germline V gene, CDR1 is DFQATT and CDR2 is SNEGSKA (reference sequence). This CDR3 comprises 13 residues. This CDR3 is CSAHPSGVYEQYF. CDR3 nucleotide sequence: TGTAGTGCTCACCCTAGCGGGGTCTACGAGCAGTACTTC.

The CDR3 DNA is TGCAGTGCTCTAACGGACGCCAACAATGAGCAGTTCTTC. Translation gives CSALTDANNEQFF. The V gene is TRBV20-1, the J gene TRBJ2-1; D is uncertain. This CDR3 region has 13 residues. The germline V gene has CDR1 DFQATT and CDR2 SNEGSKA (reference sequence). V dropped 5 bases and J dropped 5 bases, with 13 bases sitting between them.

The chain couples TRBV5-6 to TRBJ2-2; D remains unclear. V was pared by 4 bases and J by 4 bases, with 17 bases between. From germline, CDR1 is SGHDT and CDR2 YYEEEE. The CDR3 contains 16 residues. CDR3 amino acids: CASSLWTWTGTGELFF. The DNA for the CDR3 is TGTGCCAGCAGCCTATGGACCTGGACGGGCACCGGGGAGCTGTTTTTT.

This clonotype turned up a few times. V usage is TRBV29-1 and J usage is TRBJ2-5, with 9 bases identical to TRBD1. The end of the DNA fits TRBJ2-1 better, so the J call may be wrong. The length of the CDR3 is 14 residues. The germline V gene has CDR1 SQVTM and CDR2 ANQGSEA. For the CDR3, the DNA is TGCAGCGCCGGAGGGGGACAGGGTCTGGATGAGCAGTTCTTC. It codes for CSAGGGQGLDEQFF.